Each of the 15 T cell receptor beta chains below was sequenced from the same sample in a study of T cell responses to AZD1222 COVID-19 vaccine. Data came from immunoSEQ multiplex PCR; TCRdb stores just in-frame clones and leaves some out. The sample has 40,000 to 55,000 clones; roughly 91% are singletons. This specimen was peripheral blood, taken 28 days after the second AZD1222 dose. Receptor source: an adult who received the AZD1222 COVID-19 vaccine.

The chain joins TRBV27 to TRBJ1-1; 8 nucleotides match TRBD1. Trimming removed 4 bases from V and 7 bases from J; junction bases left unmatched: 8. CDR1 MNHEY and CDR2 SMNVEV come from the germline V gene (reference sequence). CDR3 length: 14 residues. DNA of the CDR3: TGTGCCAGCAGTTCACCGGGACAGGAAGTTGAAGCTTTCTTT. Protein sequence: CASSSPGQEVEAFF.

The chain joins TRBV19 to TRBJ2-2, with TRBD1 identical over 9 bases. This CDR3 has 14 residues. The J segment lost 6 bases and the V segment lost 7 bases, leaving 6 bases of the junction unmatched. Germline V gene sequence: CDR1 LNHDA, CDR2 SQIVND (reference sequence). CDR3: CASKGDRVAGELFF. CDR3 nucleotides: TGTGCCAGTAAGGGGGACAGGGTAGCCGGGGAGCTGTTTTTT.

This rearrangement joins TRBV11-2 to TRBJ1-1; 12 bases match TRBD1. CDR3 size: 16 residues. Germline loops: CDR1 SGHAT, CDR2 FQNNGV. J was trimmed by 2 bases and V by 3 bases; bases with no gene match: 4. CDR3: CASSLGTGGRNTEAFF. The CDR3, as DNA: TGTGCCAGCAGCTTGGGGACAGGGGGCCGCAACACTGAAGCTTTCTTT.

This clone was observed a few times. The DNA for the CDR3 is TGCGCCAGCAGCTACCCGGACGGGCGCGGTTTGAATGAGCAGTTCTTC. Protein sequence: CASSYPDGRGLNEQFF. V and J are TRBV5-1 and TRBJ2-1; D is uncertain. The CDR3 has 16 amino acids. Germline V gives CDR1 SGHRS, CDR2 YFSETQ. Trimming removed 3 bases at V and 7 bases at J, with 20 bases between.

The chain joins TRBV3-1 (or the pseudogene TRBV3-2) to TRBJ2-2, with D uncertain. The CDR3 loop spans 13 amino acids. V lost 5 bases and J lost 7, with 11 bases in between. Germline lookup yields CDR1 LGHDT and CDR2 YNNKEL (reference sequence). In nucleotides, the CDR3 is TGTGCCAGCAGCTCAATAAAAGGCGGGGAGCTGTTTTTT. Residues: CASSSIKGGELFF.

The gene calls are TRBV5-1 and TRBJ2-7; 8 bases agree with TRBD1. This CDR3 is 15 amino acids long. Unmatched junction bases numbered 8, after V lost 0 bases and J lost 6 bases. Germline V gene sequence: CDR1 SGHRS, CDR2 YFSETQ. The DNA for the CDR3 is TGCGCCAGCAGCTTGGGGACAGGGTCACCCAGCGAGCAGTACTTC. Amino acid sequence: CASSLGTGSPSEQYF. Full variable domain (missing parts from reference TRBV5-1 and TRBJ2-7): KAGVTQTPRYLIKTRGQQVTLSCSPISGHRSVSWYQQTPGQGLQFLFEYFSETQRNKGNFPGRFSGRQFSNSRSEMNVSTLELGDSALYLCASSLGTGSPSEQYFGPGTRLTVT.

This chain connects TRBV7-2 to TRBJ2-2, with TRBD2 as a possible D gene (6 bases). There are 17 residues in the CDR3. CDR1 and CDR2 (germline): SGHTA, FQGNSA. V lost 5 bases, J lost 4 bases, and 20 bases lay in between. The CDR3 here is CASSPEGAGWGTGELFF. The CDR3 DNA is TGTGCCAGCAGCCCAGAAGGGGCGGGGTGGGGCACCGGGGAGCTGTTTTTT.

This sequence joins TRBV13 and TRBJ2-3; D tentatively fits TRBD1 or TRBD2 (6 bases each). The V gene lost 1 base and the J gene lost 0 bases, with 23 bases spanning the gap. Germline CDR1 and CDR2: PRHDT and FYEKMQ (reference sequence). The CDR3 has 20 residues. CDR3 region: CASSLEKGFGGQGSTDTQYF. In DNA form, the CDR3 reads TGTGCCAGCAGCTTAGAGAAGGGCTTCGGGGGCCAGGGAAGCACAGATACGCAGTATTTT.

This clone was counted a few times. This sequence joins TRBV5-1 and TRBJ1-2; D is uncertain. The germline V gene encodes CDR1 SGHRS and CDR2 YFSETQ. The ends were cut back, 5 bases at V and 8 bases at J, with 22 bases in the middle. The CDR3 has 15 residues. CDR3 in DNA: TGCGCCAGCAGATTAATGGACCGGCGCGGTGTAGGCTACACCTTC. The encoded protein is CASRLMDRRGVGYTF.

This clone appeared a few times. This rearrangement joins TRBV6-5 to TRBJ2-7; D uncertain. From germline, CDR1 is MNHEY and CDR2 SVGAGI. Trimming took off 0 bases at V and 4 bases at J, with 10 bases between the two ends. This CDR3 comprises 14 residues. The DNA for the CDR3 is TGTGCCAGCAGTTACTCTAACGGAGCTTACGAGCAGTACTTC. Protein: CASSYSNGAYEQYF.

The chain has TRBV9 and TRBJ1-3; no clear D gene. V lost 0 bases and J lost 1, with 11 bases in between. CDR3 size: 16 residues. Germline V gives CDR1 SGDLS, CDR2 YYNGEE. The CDR3 region is CASSVAGKTSGNTIYF. The CDR3 bases are TGTGCCAGCAGCGTAGCGGGGAAGACTTCTGGAAACACCATATATTTT. Looking up the rest from reference TRBV9 and TRBJ1-3 gives the full variable domain: DSGVTQTPKHLITATGQRVTLRCSPRSGDLSVYWYQQSLDQGLQFLIQYYNGEERAKGNILERFSAQQFPDLHSELNLSSLELGDSALYFCASSVAGKTSGNTIYFGEGSWLTVV.

V and J are TRBV19 and TRBJ2-7; 7 nucleotides align to TRBD2. The junction had 11 bases not matched to a gene; V was cut back by 3 bases and J by 6 bases. The CDR3 is 15 amino acids. Germline V lookup: CDR1 LNHDA, CDR2 SQIVND (reference sequence). CDR3 DNA sequence: TGTGCCAGTAGTATTAACGGGGGGTCCCTCCTCGAGCAGTACTTC. As protein: CASSINGGSLLEQYF. The variable domain in full, completed from reference TRBV19 and TRBJ2-7, reads DGGITQSPKYLFRKEGQNVTLSCEQNLNHDAMYWYRQDPGQGLRLIYYSQIVNDFQKGDIAEGYSVSREKKESFPLTVTSAQKNPTAFYLCASSINGGSLLEQYFGPGTRLTVT.

The CDR3 is CASSRPPDNEQFF. CDR3 sequence (DNA): TGTGCCAGCAGCCGACCGCCAGACAATGAGCAGTTCTTC. The V and J genes are TRBV6-5 and TRBJ2-1; D is ambiguous. Per germline, CDR1 MNHEY and CDR2 SVGAGI. CDR3 length: 13 amino acids. The V gene lost 6 bases and the J gene lost 5 bases, with 11 bases spanning the gap.

This sequence joins TRBV7-2 and TRBJ2-2; 7 nucleotides line up with TRBD1. Germline CDR1 is SGHTA and CDR2 is FQGNSA. Trimming took 3 bases from V and 0 from J; bases not matched to a gene: 1. This CDR3 spans 15 amino acids. The CDR3: CASSLDRSNTGELFF. The CDR3 bases are TGTGCCAGCAGCTTGGACAGGTCGAACACCGGGGAGCTGTTTTTT.

This chain links TRBV7-2 with TRBJ1-2, with a possible D match to TRBD1 (6 bases). The V gene's germline CDR1 is SGHTA and CDR2 FQGNSA. Trimming stripped 4 bases from V and 0 bases from J, with 12 bases between. CDR3 length: 15 amino acids. CDR3 residues: CASSSGQPANYGYTF. The CDR3 region has the DNA TGTGCCAGCAGCTCCGGACAGCCAGCTAACTATGGCTACACCTTC.